This T cell receptor beta chain was identified during a study of identical twins. Trimming removed 4 bases at V and 2 bases at J, with 22 bases between. CDR1 SGHRS and CDR2 YFSETQ come from the germline V gene. The CDR3 length is 18 residues. This clonotype was found many times. TCRdb itself ran the 5' RACE reads through MiXCR, one entry per CDR3 protein. Of some 730,000 distinct CDR3 sequences listed, approximately 18% are singletons. These data also formed part of another study, on T cells expressing NK-cell markers. That report adds: Among several donors, these clonotypes also ranked first in the CD3+CD56-NKG2C+ fraction.

Sequencing used PBMCs. The chain links TRBV5-1 to TRBJ2-1; possibly TRBD1 for D (6 bases). This TCR was sampled from a woman aged 18-29 years in good health. The CDR3 nucleotides are TGCGCCAGCAGCGGGCCCCCGGGACACCCTACAACCTACAATGAGCAGTTCTTC. Encoded protein: CASSGPPGHPTTYNEQFF.